These T cell receptor beta chains were read from a single sample in a study of Tregs in tolerant kidney transplant recipients. Some clones are missing from TCRdb's copy, which holds only in-frame ones; the method was immunoSEQ multiplex PCR. The sample has around 85,000 clones; around 90% are singletons. The source was Tregs from blood, collected before the transplant. These receptors were obtained from a human donor who received a combined kidney and bone marrow transplant. The CDR3 runs from the conserved cysteine through the conserved F or W. Fields, in order: V gene, J gene, clone size, D gene, CDR3 DNA, CDR3 protein. D genes are given only for firm matches. Size is stated for part of the rows, as once, few or many counts, or as a class when the clone is expanded.

v_call: TRBV28; j_call: TRBJ2-1; clone_size: once; d_call: .; cdr3_nt: TGTGCCAGCAGTTTATACCCGGGGACATGGGACAATGAGCAGTTCTTC; cdr3_aa: CASSLYPGTWDNEQFF
v_call: TRBV28; j_call: TRBJ2-1; clone_size: .; d_call: .; cdr3_nt: TGTGCCAGCAGTTCGGTAGGGCGAATCGATGAGCAGTTCTTC; cdr3_aa: CASSSVGRIDEQFF
v_call: TRBV7-8; j_call: TRBJ2-4; clone_size: .; d_call: TRBD2; cdr3_nt: TGTGCCAGCAGCCATCTGGGGGTAGCGGGAGGGCCGGGGAAAAACATTCAGTACTTC; cdr3_aa: CASSHLGVAGGPGKNIQYF
v_call: TRBV30; j_call: TRBJ1-1; clone_size: .; d_call: .; cdr3_nt: TGTGCCTGCGGGGAGGGGGGCACCGGCACTGAAGCTTTCTTT; cdr3_aa: CACGEGGTGTEAFF
v_call: TRBV4-2; j_call: TRBJ2-1; clone_size: .; d_call: TRBD2; cdr3_nt: TGTGCCAGCAGCCAAGGACTAGCGGGAGACCTCTCCTACAATGAGCAGTTCTTC; cdr3_aa: CASSQGLAGDLSYNEQFF
v_call: TRBV18; j_call: TRBJ2-7; clone_size: .; d_call: .; cdr3_nt: TGTGCCAGCTCACGGGCCCAAGGTCCTAATTACGAGCAGTACTTC; cdr3_aa: CASSRAQGPNYEQYF
v_call: TRBV7-9; j_call: TRBJ2-3; clone_size: .; d_call: TRBD1; cdr3_nt: TGTGCCAGCAGCTTTACCGGGACAGCTCTTTTCACAGATACGCAGTATTTT; cdr3_aa: CASSFTGTALFTDTQYF
v_call: TRBV6-5; j_call: TRBJ2-6; clone_size: .; d_call: .; cdr3_nt: TGTGCCAGCATGTCCGCTCTGGAGGCCAACGTCCTGACTTTC; cdr3_aa: CASMSALEANVLTF
v_call: TRBV7-3; j_call: TRBJ1-1; clone_size: .; d_call: .; cdr3_nt: TGTGCCAGCAGCTTAAGACAGGACACTGAAGCTTTCTTT; cdr3_aa: CASSLRQDTEAFF
v_call: TRBV28; j_call: TRBJ1-4; clone_size: .; d_call: .; cdr3_nt: TGTGCCAGCAGTTCCCGGACAAGGTATAATGAAAAACTGTTTTTT; cdr3_aa: CASSSRTRYNEKLFF
v_call: TRBV30; j_call: TRBJ1-5; clone_size: .; d_call: .; cdr3_nt: TGTGCCTGGAGTAAGGGTGTCCAGCCCCAGCATTTT; cdr3_aa: CAWSKGVQPQHF
v_call: TRBV7-3; j_call: TRBJ2-1; clone_size: .; d_call: .; cdr3_nt: TGTGCCAGCAGCTTAGATGGTGGCGATTACAATGAGCAGTTCTTC; cdr3_aa: CASSLDGGDYNEQFF
v_call: TRBV5-1; j_call: TRBJ1-6; clone_size: .; d_call: .; cdr3_nt: TGCGCCAGCAGCACCGGGACGGACAATAATTCACCCCTCCACTTT; cdr3_aa: CASSTGTDNNSPLHF
v_call: TRBV28; j_call: TRBJ2-6; clone_size: .; d_call: .; cdr3_nt: TGTGCCACCCGAACCGGAGGATTCTCTGGGGCCAACGTCCTGACTTTC; cdr3_aa: CATRTGGFSGANVLTF
v_call: TRBV15; j_call: TRBJ1-4; clone_size: .; d_call: TRBD1; cdr3_nt: TGTGCCACCAGAAGAGGGGGCTCTAATGAAAAACTGTTTTTT; cdr3_aa: CATRRGGSNEKLFF
v_call: TRBV19; j_call: TRBJ2-4; clone_size: .; d_call: .; cdr3_nt: TGTGCCAGTAGTATAGGAAGGGACGTAGCCAAAAACATTCAGTACTTC; cdr3_aa: CASSIGRDVAKNIQYF
v_call: TRBV2; j_call: TRBJ2-7; clone_size: once; d_call: .; cdr3_nt: TGTGCCAGCAGTCGAATCATCTCCTACGAGCAGTACTTC; cdr3_aa: CASSRIISYEQYF
v_call: TRBV19; j_call: TRBJ2-7; clone_size: medium-sized; d_call: .; cdr3_nt: TGTGCCAGTAGTACCAGGACTGCCGGAGAGCAGTACTTC; cdr3_aa: CASSTRTAGEQYF
v_call: TRBV15; j_call: TRBJ2-1; clone_size: .; d_call: .; cdr3_nt: TGTGCCACCCAAAGAGGGGGGAAGTCCACTGAGCAGTTCTTC; cdr3_aa: CATQRGGKSTEQFF
v_call: TRBV19; j_call: TRBJ2-7; clone_size: .; d_call: TRBD1; cdr3_nt: TGTGCCAGTAGTATGCGAGGACAGGGGGTATACGAGCAGTACTTC; cdr3_aa: CASSMRGQGVYEQYF
v_call: TRBV28; j_call: TRBJ2-7; clone_size: .; d_call: .; cdr3_nt: TGTGCCAGCAGTTCCATCTCCAGGTCAGGCTCCTACGAGCAGTACTTC; cdr3_aa: CASSSISRSGSYEQYF
v_call: TRBV28; j_call: TRBJ1-5; clone_size: .; d_call: TRBD1; cdr3_nt: TGTGCCAGCAGTTCCGACAGGGGAGCCCAGCCCCAGCATTTT; cdr3_aa: CASSSDRGAQPQHF
v_call: TRBV19; j_call: TRBJ1-5; clone_size: .; d_call: TRBD1; cdr3_nt: TGTGCCAGTAGTATACAGACAGGGGGCGGGCAGCCCCAGCATTTT; cdr3_aa: CASSIQTGGGQPQHF
v_call: TRBV2; j_call: TRBJ2-1; clone_size: .; d_call: TRBD2; cdr3_nt: TGTGCCAGCACCCGACTAGCGGGAGGTGGCAATGAGCAGTTCTTC; cdr3_aa: CASTRLAGGGNEQFF
v_call: TRBV11-2; j_call: TRBJ1-1; clone_size: .; d_call: TRBD1; cdr3_nt: TGTGCCAGCAGCTCCAGGACAGGGCAAAACACTGAAGCTTTCTTT; cdr3_aa: CASSSRTGQNTEAFF
v_call: TRBV5-6; j_call: TRBJ2-3; clone_size: .; d_call: .; cdr3_nt: TGTGCCAGCAGCTTTCAGGCAGATACGCAGTATTTT; cdr3_aa: CASSFQADTQYF
v_call: TRBV5-1; j_call: TRBJ1-1; clone_size: .; d_call: .; cdr3_nt: TGCGCCAGCAGGGGGGTAGGCATGAACACTGAAGCTTTCTTT; cdr3_aa: CASRGVGMNTEAFF
v_call: TRBV5-6; j_call: TRBJ2-1; clone_size: .; d_call: TRBD2; cdr3_nt: TGTGCCAGCAGCAGAATAGCGGGGGGTTCTTACAATGAGCAGTTCTTC; cdr3_aa: CASSRIAGGSYNEQFF
v_call: TRBV10-2; j_call: TRBJ1-1; clone_size: .; d_call: .; cdr3_nt: TGCGCCTCGCAGGGGATGTACACTGAAGCTTTCTTT; cdr3_aa: CASQGMYTEAFF
v_call: TRBV7-6; j_call: TRBJ1-1; clone_size: .; d_call: .; cdr3_nt: TGTGCCAGCAGCCCCGGGCCCCCGAAGGGTGAAGCTTTCTTT; cdr3_aa: CASSPGPPKGEAFF
v_call: TRBV11-3; j_call: TRBJ2-5; clone_size: .; d_call: TRBD2; cdr3_nt: TGTGCCAGCAGCTCTCGGACTAGCGGGAGTGAGACCCAGTACTTC; cdr3_aa: CASSSRTSGSETQYF
v_call: TRBV19; j_call: TRBJ2-1; clone_size: .; d_call: TRBD2; cdr3_nt: TGTGCCAGTAGTATCGGGCTAGCGGGCCCCTCCTACAATGAGCAGTTCTTC; cdr3_aa: CASSIGLAGPSYNEQFF
v_call: TRBV18; j_call: TRBJ1-4; clone_size: few; d_call: .; cdr3_nt: TGTGCCAGCTCACCGCGGGGGGCAACTAATGAAAAACTGTTTTTT; cdr3_aa: CASSPRGATNEKLFF
v_call: TRBV6-5; j_call: TRBJ1-1; clone_size: .; d_call: .; cdr3_nt: TGTGCCAGCAGTTACTCGCTGTCAGGGAGCGCTGAAGCTTTCTTT; cdr3_aa: CASSYSLSGSAEAFF
v_call: TRBV27; j_call: TRBJ2-7; clone_size: .; d_call: TRBD1; cdr3_nt: TGTGCCAGCAGTTCCGGCCTGACAGGGGGCATAGACGAGCAGTACTTC; cdr3_aa: CASSSGLTGGIDEQYF
v_call: TRBV7-2; j_call: TRBJ2-6; clone_size: .; d_call: .; cdr3_nt: TGTGCCAGCAGCTTAGATTCTGGGGCCAACGTCCTGACTTTC; cdr3_aa: CASSLDSGANVLTF